The T cell receptor beta chain under discussion was sequenced for a study of blood T cell repertoires in COVID-19. For the study at large: Whether acute or convalescent, the COVID-19 samples came from the United States, Italy and Spain. T cells, B-cell-depleted T cells, or PBMCs provided the cDNA or gDNA that served as material.

Germline-derived CDR1 and CDR2 are SEHNR and FQNEAQ (reference sequence). The trim removed 5 bases at V and 1 base at J, leaving 6 bases unmatched. The CDR3 runs 16 residues. Only in-frame clones appear in the TCRdb table, and some are missing; sequencing was by immunoSEQ multiplex PCR. The repertoire consists of some 240,000 clones, with around 83% occurring once and the leading ten covering approximately 9.6%. The receptor's source is a woman aged 80 or over with acute or convalescent COVID-19. The V and J genes are TRBV7-9 and TRBJ2-3; 10 nucleotides agree with TRBD2. The specimen was peripheral blood. The CDR3 DNA follows: TGTGCCAGCAGCCCTATAGCGGGGGGCCGCACAGATACGCAGTATTTT. The encoded protein is CASSPIAGGRTDTQYF. Based on the CDR3 plus reference TRBV7-9 and TRBJ2-3, the full variable domain is DTGVSQNPRHKITKRGQNVTFRCDPISEHNRLYWYRQTLGQGPEFLTYFQNEAQLEKSRLLSDRFSAERPKGSFSTLEIQRTEQGDSAMYLCASSPIAGGRTDTQYFGPGTRLTVL.